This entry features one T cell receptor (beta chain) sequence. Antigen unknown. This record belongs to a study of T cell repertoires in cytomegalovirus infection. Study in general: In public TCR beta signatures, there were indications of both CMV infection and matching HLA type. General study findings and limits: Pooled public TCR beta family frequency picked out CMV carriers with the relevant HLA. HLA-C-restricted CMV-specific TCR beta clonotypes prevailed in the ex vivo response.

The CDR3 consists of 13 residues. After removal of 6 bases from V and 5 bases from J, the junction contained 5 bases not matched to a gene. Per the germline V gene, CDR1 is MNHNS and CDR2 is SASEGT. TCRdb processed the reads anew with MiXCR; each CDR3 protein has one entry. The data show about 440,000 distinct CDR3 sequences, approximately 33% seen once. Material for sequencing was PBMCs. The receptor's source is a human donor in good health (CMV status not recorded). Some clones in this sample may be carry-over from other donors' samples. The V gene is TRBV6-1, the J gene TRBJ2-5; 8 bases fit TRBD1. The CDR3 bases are TGTGCCAGCAGGGGACAGGCGGGGGAGACCCAGTACTTC. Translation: CASRGQAGETQYF.